Each of the 10 T cell receptor beta chains below was sequenced from the same sample in a study of glioma-infiltrating T cells. Using RNA template, CDR3s of TCR alpha and beta were amplified with iRepertoire arm-PCR. Each CDR3 protein is one row after TCRdb ran MiXCR on the multiplex PCR reads. The sample lists around 120,000 distinct CDR3 sequences; about 25% were seen once. Sequenced: glioma tissue, nonneoplastic brain tissue, or PBMCs (not recorded which). The receptors originated from a human donor with low-grade glioma or glioblastoma, undergoing nonglioma brain surgery, or in good health (not recorded which).

In the case of this clonotype: A much larger clonotype is one base distant, so this may be a read error. The rearrangement joins TRBV7-2 to TRBJ2-3; TRBD2 agrees at 8 bases. Germline-derived CDR1 and CDR2 are SGHTA and FQGNSA. Trimming took 6 bases from V and 6 from J; bases not matched to a gene: 11. This CDR3 spans 15 amino acids. The CDR3 loop is CASRVGGVLLDTQYF. The CDR3 nucleotides are TGTGCCAGCAGGGTCGGGGGGGTCCTATTGGATACGCAGTATTTT.

The table lists this clonotype with many counts. The rearrangement uses TRBV15 and TRBJ2-3; the D gene is possibly TRBD2 (5 bases). This CDR3 is built from 15 residues. CDR1 and CDR2 from the germline V gene are LNHNV and YYDKDF (reference sequence). V was clipped by 3 bases and J by 4 bases, with 14 bases between them. The CDR3 nucleotides are TGTGCCACCAGCAGGATACGGGAAAGTTCAGATACGCAGTATTTT. It translates to CATSRIRESSDTQYF.

This clonotype occurred once. The V gene is TRBV2, the J gene TRBJ2-7; D ambiguous. V was cut by 7 bases and J by 7 bases, with 20 bases left in between. The CDR3 is made up of 14 amino acids. Germline V gene sequence: CDR1 SNHLY, CDR2 FYNNEI. The CDR3 nucleotides are TGTGCCAGCACCGAAGGTTTCTACTACAATGAGCAGTACGTC. Its translation is CASTEGFYYNEQYV.

This rearrangement joins TRBV19 to TRBJ2-3; unclear D gene. This CDR3 contains 14 residues. V lost 3 bases and J lost 2, with 9 bases in between. CDR1 LNHDA and CDR2 SQIVND come from the germline V gene (reference sequence). In DNA, the CDR3 is TGTGCCAGTAGTATGGTGCAACACACAGATACGCAGTATTTT. Amino acids: CASSMVQHTDTQYF.

This clonotype was counted ten times or more. The genes are TRBV6-6 and TRBJ1-2; D may be TRBD1 (6 bases). V was clipped by 1 base and J by 8 bases, with 14 bases between them. The germline CDR1 and CDR2 sequences are MNHNY and SVGAGI (reference sequence). This CDR3 has 14 amino acids. DNA of the CDR3: TGTGCCAGCAGTTACTTCGGGGAAGGACAGGGCTACACCTTC. It is translated as CASSYFGEGQGYTF.

This clonotype has more than one count but fewer than ten. The J gene is TRBJ2-1, the V gene TRBV20-1, with TRBD2 identical over 8 bases. The CDR3 runs to 15 residues. Germline assignment: CDR1 DFQATT and CDR2 SNEGSKA (reference sequence). J gave up 4 bases and V 3 bases, and 8 bases lay outside the gene matches. The DNA for the CDR3 is TGCAGTGCTAGGGAACCTGGCGGGGGGTACAATGAGCAGTTCTTC. It codes for CSAREPGGGYNEQFF.

This clonotype was seen just once. The germline gene is not matched at one end of the junction; a read error may be the cause. The CDR3 nucleotides read TGCGCCAACAGCTTGGAACACATAAATGAAAAACTGTTTTTT. Its translation: CANSLEHINEKLFF. The chain joins TRBV5-1 to TRBJ1-4; no clear D. CDR1 SGHRS and CDR2 YFSETQ come from the germline V gene. This CDR3 has 14 residues.

This chain uses TRBV14 with TRBJ2-7; no reliable D call. There are 14 residues in the CDR3. The germline gives CDR1 SGHDN, CDR2 FVKESK. The V and J ends lost 3 bases and 0 bases respectively, with 9 bases between them. CDR3 nucleotides: TGTGCCAGCAGCCAGACAAACGGCTCCTACGAGCAGTACGTC. It specifies CASSQTNGSYEQYV.

This clonotype showed up just once. CDR3 bases: TGTGCCAGCAGCCAAGACGAGACTAGTTATCCGGAGACCCAGTACTTC. This gives the protein CASSQDETSYPETQYF. The chain recombines TRBV3-1 with TRBJ2-5; tentatively, D is TRBD2 (6 bases). The V gene's germline CDR1 is LGHDT and CDR2 YNNKEL (reference sequence). The CDR3 spans 16 residues. V lost 0 bases, J lost 5 bases, and 16 bases lay in between.

This clonotype has ten or more counts. The gene calls are TRBV6-1 and TRBJ1-3; no firm D call. Germline V gene sequence: CDR1 MNHNS, CDR2 SASEGT. There are 15 residues in the CDR3. Trimming took off 5 bases at V and 0 bases at J, with 11 bases between the two ends. This CDR3 reads CASSSLPSSGNTIYF. The CDR3 DNA is TGTGCCAGCAGTTCCCTTCCTAGCTCTGGAAACACCATATATTTT.